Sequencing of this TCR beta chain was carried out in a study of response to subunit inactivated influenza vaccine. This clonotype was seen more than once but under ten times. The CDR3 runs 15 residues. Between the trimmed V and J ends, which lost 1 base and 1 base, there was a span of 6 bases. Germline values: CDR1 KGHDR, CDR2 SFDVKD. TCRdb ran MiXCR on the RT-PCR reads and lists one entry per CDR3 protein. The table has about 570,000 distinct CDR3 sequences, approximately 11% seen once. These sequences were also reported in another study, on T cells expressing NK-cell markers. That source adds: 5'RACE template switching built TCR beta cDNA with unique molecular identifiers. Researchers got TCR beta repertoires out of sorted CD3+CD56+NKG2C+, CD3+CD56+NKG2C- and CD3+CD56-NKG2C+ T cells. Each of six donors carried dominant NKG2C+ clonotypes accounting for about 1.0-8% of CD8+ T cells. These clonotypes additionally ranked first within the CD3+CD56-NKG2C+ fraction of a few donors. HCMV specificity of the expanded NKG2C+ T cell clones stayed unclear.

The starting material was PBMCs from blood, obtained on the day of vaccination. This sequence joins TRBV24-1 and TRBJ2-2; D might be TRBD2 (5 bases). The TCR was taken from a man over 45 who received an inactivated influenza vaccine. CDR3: CATSDFGMNTGELFF. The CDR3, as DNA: TGTGCCACCAGTGATTTCGGGATGAACACCGGGGAGCTGTTTTTT.